The present T cell receptor beta chain was sequenced within a study of T cell responses to AZD1222 COVID-19 vaccine. Study results and limitations: Vaccination with two AZD1222 doses was followed by a rise in Spike-specific TCR breadth and depth. Most donors were white British and more were female, and clonal diversity was possibly underestimated. Baseline serostatus was positive in only six AZD1222 recipients.

A word on this clone: Antigen specificity is unknown.

The data were produced by immunoSEQ multiplex PCR, yet TCRdb's version contains in-frame clones alone and is incomplete. This table has roughly 50,000 clones, around 85% appearing once. From germline, CDR1 is SEHNR and CDR2 FQNEAQ (reference sequence). Germline trimming cut 7 bases from V and 5 bases from J; bases unmatched to any gene: 18. The CDR3 is made up of 17 amino acids. This rearrangement joins TRBV7-9 to TRBJ1-1; 8 bases are a match to TRBD1. This sequence originates from an adult who received the AZD1222 COVID-19 vaccine. Specimen: peripheral blood, collected 28 days after the second AZD1222 dose. The CDR3 nucleotides read TGTGCCAGCATGGGAGGACAGGGTATTAGGCGGAGGACTGAAGCTTTCTTT. Residues: CASMGGQGIRRRTEAFF.